The text below deals with one T cell receptor (beta chain). Libraries were prepared by immunoSEQ multiplex PCR; TCRdb keeps only in-frame clonotypes and omits some of them. Of more than 95,000 clones in the sample, roughly 74% were seen once. The sample is drawn from a study of radiotherapy plus CTLA-4 blockade in lung cancer. Focal radiation with ipilimumab CTLA-4 blockade was given to patients with chemo-refractory metastatic non-small-cell lung cancer. Trimming shortened V by 5 bases and J by 3 bases, and 8 bases separated the two germline ends. The V gene's germline CDR1 is GTSNPN and CDR2 SVGIG (reference sequence). This CDR3 is 12 amino acids long.

This material consisted of peripheral blood, taken from a patient treated with radiotherapy plus ipilimumab. The origin of this receptor is a human donor with non-small cell lung cancer who had a partial response to radiotherapy plus ipilimumab. Some clones in this sample may be carry-over from other donors' samples. V and J are TRBV30 and TRBJ1-5; no reliable D call. The chain's CDR3 is CAWGGHNQPQHF. The CDR3 DNA reads TGTGCCTGGGGCGGGCACAATCAGCCCCAGCATTTT. Full variable domain (missing parts from reference TRBV30 and TRBJ1-5): SQTIHQWPATLVQPVGSPLSLECTVEGTSNPNLYWYRQAAGRGLQLLFYSVGIGQISSEVPQNLSASRPQDRQFILSSKKLLLSDSGFYLCAWGGHNQPQHFGDGTRLSIL.